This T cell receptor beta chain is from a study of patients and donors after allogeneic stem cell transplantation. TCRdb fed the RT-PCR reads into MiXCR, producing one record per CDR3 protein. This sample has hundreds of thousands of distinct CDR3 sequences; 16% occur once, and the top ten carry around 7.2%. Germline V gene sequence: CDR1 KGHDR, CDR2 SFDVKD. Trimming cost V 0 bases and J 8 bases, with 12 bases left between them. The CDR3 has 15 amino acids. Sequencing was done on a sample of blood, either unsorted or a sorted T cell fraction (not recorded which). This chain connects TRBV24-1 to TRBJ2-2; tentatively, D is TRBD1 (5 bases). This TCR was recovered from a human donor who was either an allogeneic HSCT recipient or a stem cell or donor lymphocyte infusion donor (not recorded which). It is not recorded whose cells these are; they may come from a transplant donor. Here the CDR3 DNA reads TGTGCCACCAGTGATTTGGACAGTGCCTTTGGGGAGCTGTTTTTT. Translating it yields CATSDLDSAFGELFF.